Following are 22 T cell receptor beta chains from one sample sequenced in a study of OX40 agonist ivuxolimab in advanced cancers. The data were produced by immunoSEQ multiplex PCR, yet TCRdb's version contains in-frame clones alone and is incomplete. The sample yields under 70,000 clones, 86% seen once. The sequencing used CD4+ or CD8+ T cells sorted from blood, collected in a trial of the OX40 agonist ivuxolimab. These receptors came from an adult with an advanced solid tumor such as melanoma, head and neck, liver or kidney cancer.

The CDR3 DNA sequence: TGTGCCAGCAGCTCCCGACTCCTCGGGGAGCAGTTCTTC. Amino acids: CASSSRLLGEQFF. The chain has TRBV6-6 and TRBJ2-1, with unresolved D. This CDR3 has 13 residues. Germline V gene lookup returns CDR1 MNHNY and CDR2 SVGAGI (reference sequence). V was cut by 6 bases and J by 10 bases, with 16 bases left in between.

The V and J genes are TRBV7-2 and TRBJ2-7, with 10 bases identical to TRBD2. The CDR3 is 14 residues long. J lost 5 bases, V lost 6 bases, and 7 bases had no gene match. Germline V lookup: CDR1 SGHTA, CDR2 FQGNSA. The DNA of the CDR3 is TGTGCCAGCAGAACACGGGGGACTAGCGACGAGCAGTACTTC. It specifies CASRTRGTSDEQYF.

This clone was seen only once. This chain joins TRBV5-1 and TRBJ2-3; possible D gene TRBD1, 5 bases. Germline CDR1 reads SGHRS; CDR2 reads YFSETQ. The CDR3 sequence is 14 residues long. V lost 3 bases and J lost 4, with 12 bases in between. The CDR3 spells CASSWGPVSDTQYF. Written as DNA, the CDR3 is TGCGCCAGCAGCTGGGGCCCGGTCTCAGATACGCAGTATTTT.

The chain couples TRBV7-3 to TRBJ1-1, with 7 bases matching TRBD1. The CDR3 contains 13 residues. The V segment lost 5 bases and the J segment 10 bases; nucleotides outside the gene matches: 10. Germline V gene data show CDR1 as SGHTA and CDR2 as FQGTGA. Here the CDR3 reads CASSIEQGLVAFF. CDR3 bases: TGTGCCAGCAGCATCGAACAGGGGTTGGTAGCTTTCTTT.

The chain uses TRBV6-5 and TRBJ1-1; 7 nucleotides align to TRBD1. CDR1 and CDR2 (germline): MNHEY, SVGAGI. The CDR3 is 15 residues long. Trimming took 2 bases from V and 1 from J; bases not matched to a gene: 4. The DNA for the CDR3 is TGTGCCAGCAGTTACCGACAGGGTGGGAACACTGAAGCTTTCTTT. Encoded protein: CASSYRQGGNTEAFF.

This rearrangement joins TRBV19 to TRBJ1-3; D remains ambiguous. CDR1 LNHDA and CDR2 SQIVND come from the germline V gene (reference sequence). V was cut by 0 bases and J by 4 bases, with 13 bases left in between. The CDR3 length is 16 residues. The CDR3 region has the DNA TGTGCCAGTAGTATAGAGGCCCCCAGAGAAGGAAACACCATATATTTT. It is translated as CASSIEAPREGNTIYF.

This chain links TRBV4-1 with TRBJ2-3; D possibly corresponds to TRBD2 (6 bases). Germline V CDR1 and CDR2: MGHRA, YSYEKL. This CDR3 contains 14 residues. The ends were cut back, 3 bases at V and 4 bases at J, with 11 bases in the middle. The CDR3 sequence: CASSHQWGADTQYF. CDR3 DNA: TGCGCCAGCAGCCACCAATGGGGGGCAGATACGCAGTATTTT.

The chain combines TRBV2 with TRBJ2-7; TRBD2 is a possible D gene (5 bases). The CDR3 is made up of 13 amino acids. Germline loops: CDR1 SNHLY, CDR2 FYNNEI. Trimming cost V 4 bases and J 3 bases, with 10 bases left between them. CDR3 in DNA: TGTGCCAGCAGTGCTCCTAGCAACTACGAGCAGTACTTC. Translating it yields CASSAPSNYEQYF. The full variable domain, with the rest looked up from reference TRBV2 and TRBJ2-7, is EPEVTQTPSHQVTQMGQEVILRCVPISNHLYFYWYRQILGQKVEFLVSFYNNEISEKSEIFDDQFSVERPDGSNFTLKIRSTKLEDSAMYFCASSAPSNYEQYFGPGTRLTVT.

This clone occurred once. This chain uses TRBV18 with TRBJ2-5; perhaps TRBD1 as D (5 bases). The CDR3 is 15 amino acids. Germline assignment: CDR1 KGHSH and CDR2 LQKENI. Trimming removed 4 bases from V and 0 bases from J, with 12 bases in between. The CDR3 protein is CASSQGVGYQETQYF. The CDR3 DNA sequence: TGTGCCAGCTCACAAGGGGTCGGATACCAAGAGACCCAGTACTTC.

For the CDR3, the DNA is TGCAGCGCCGCCGGACAGGGGAACACTGAAGCTTTCTTT. It yields the protein CSAAGQGNTEAFF. V and J are TRBV29-1 and TRBJ1-1; 8 bases agree with TRBD1. The junction had 5 bases not matched to a gene; V was cut back by 7 bases and J by 1 base. CDR3 length: 13 residues. Germline V gives CDR1 SQVTM, CDR2 ANQGSEA.

With regard to this clone: At one of its ends the junction is not consistent with the germline gene, which may arise from a read error. At the DNA level, this CDR3 is encoded by other sequences in the same sample as well. This chain uses TRBV7-2 with TRBJ2-7; 11 bases fit TRBD2. The germline gives CDR1 SGHTA, CDR2 FQGNSA. CDR3 size: 14 residues. CDR3 in DNA: TGTGCCAGCAGCCTAGCGGGAGGACCCTACGAGCAGTACTTC. Its protein product is CASSLAGGPYEQYF.

The DNA for the CDR3 is TGTGCCAGCAGCGACCGGCCCGTAGGTTCTCAGAACGAGCAGTACTTC. The encoded protein is CASSDRPVGSQNEQYF. This chain joins TRBV7-9 and TRBJ2-7; D is unclear. The CDR3 contains 16 residues. Germline V gene data show CDR1 as SEHNR and CDR2 as FQNEAQ (reference sequence). Trimming shortened V by 5 bases and J by 5 bases, and 22 bases separated the two germline ends.

The genes are TRBV5-1 and TRBJ2-1; TRBD2 matches 7 bases. The CDR3 is made up of 14 amino acids. J was trimmed by 5 bases and V by 4 bases; bases with no gene match: 6. CDR1 is SGHRS, CDR2 YFSETQ, per germline. This chain's CDR3 is CASSPGTTNNEQFF. The CDR3 DNA reads TGCGCCAGCAGCCCCGGGACTACTAACAATGAGCAGTTCTTC.

The V call is TRBV16, the J call TRBJ1-5; TRBD1 matches 8 bases. Per germline, CDR1 KGHSY and CDR2 FQNENV. The J segment lost 5 bases and the V segment lost 7 bases, leaving 4 bases of the junction unmatched. The CDR3 consists of 13 residues. The CDR3 DNA follows: TGTGCCAGCATGTTGGACAGGGATCAGCCCCAGCATTTT. Protein product: CASMLDRDQPQHF.

This sequence joins TRBV10-1 and TRBJ2-2; D perhaps matches TRBD2 (5 bases). The CDR3 spans 12 residues. The germline V gene has CDR1 WNHNN and CDR2 SYGVQD (reference sequence). Trimming left V 5 bases short and J 4 bases short, with 5 bases between. The CDR3 DNA is TGCGCCAGCAGTCGGGGCACCGGGGAGCTGTTTTTT. The encoded protein is CASSRGTGELFF.

V and J are TRBV6-5 and TRBJ2-1; D call uncertain. The CDR3 runs to 14 residues. The germline gives CDR1 MNHEY, CDR2 SVGAGI. Trimming shortened V by 7 bases and J by 0 bases, and 10 bases separated the two germline ends. The CDR3 bases are TGTGCCAGCAAGTTCCTCAGCTCCTACAATGAGCAGTTCTTC. It yields the protein CASKFLSSYNEQFF.

V gene TRBV5-5 combines with J gene TRBJ1-3, with no clear D. V lost 4 bases and J 2 bases, leaving 10 bases between the germline ends. Germline V gene lookup returns CDR1 SGHKS and CDR2 YYEKEE (reference sequence). This CDR3 spans 14 amino acids. The CDR3 protein is CASSDRTAGNTIYF. DNA for the CDR3: TGTGCCAGCAGCGATCGGACGGCTGGAAACACCATATATTTT.

The rearrangement joins TRBV7-2 to TRBJ2-2; no clear D gene. This CDR3 is built from 8 residues. Germline lookup yields CDR1 SGHTA and CDR2 FQGNSA. For the CDR3, the DNA is TGTTGTACCGGGGAGCTGTTTTTT. This gives the protein CCTGELFF.

This clone was counted once. The CDR3: CASMLAGAYSNEQFF. The CDR3 DNA reads TGTGCCAGCATGCTAGCGGGGGCCTACTCCAATGAGCAGTTCTTC. This chain uses TRBV6-6 with TRBJ2-1; TRBD2 matches at 10 bases. The CDR3 is 15 residues long. Germline trimming cut 7 bases from V and 6 bases from J; bases unmatched to any gene: 9. Germline CDR1 reads MNHNY; CDR2 reads SVGAGI (reference sequence).

The CDR3 region has the DNA TGTGCCAGCAGCCCAAGCTCCTACGAGCAGTACTTC. As protein: CASSPSSYEQYF. The chain is built from TRBV11-2 and TRBJ2-7, with no clear D. CDR3 length: 12 residues. Germline CDR1 and CDR2: SGHAT and FQNNGV. V lost 5 bases, J lost 0 bases, and 5 bases lay in between.

This chain links TRBV5-1 with TRBJ2-3; D gene uncertain. This CDR3 region has 14 residues. Trimming removed 0 bases at V and 6 bases at J, with 11 bases between. Germline CDR1 reads SGHRS; CDR2 reads YFSETQ. CDR3 in amino acids: CASSLALSPDTQYF. In DNA, the CDR3 is TGCGCCAGCAGCTTGGCCTTATCCCCCGATACGCAGTATTTT.

V usage is TRBV5-1 and J usage is TRBJ2-3, with D hard to call. V lost 0 bases, J lost 4 bases, and 12 bases lay in between. The length of the CDR3 is 15 residues. The germline V gene has CDR1 SGHRS and CDR2 YFSETQ. The CDR3 here is CASSLASRTADTQYF. In DNA, the CDR3 is TGCGCCAGCAGCTTGGCCAGTAGGACGGCAGATACGCAGTATTTT.